This paragraph covers one TCR beta chain sequence. Assay used: immunoSEQ multiplex PCR; TCRdb lists only in-frame clones, some missing. The table includes about 130,000 clones, more than 95% detected once. Looked up from germline, CDR1 is MNHNS and CDR2 is SASEGT. The CDR3 extends over 14 amino acids. Between the trimmed V and J ends, which lost 6 bases and 2 bases, there was a span of 11 bases. The source of the sample is a study of cytomegalovirus exposure and HLA in healthy donors. The chain uses TRBV6-1 and TRBJ1-5; no reliable D call. What was sequenced was PBMCs. The receptor comes from a man between 18 and 29 years old in good health and CMV-seronegative. The chain's CDR3 is CASRPSIGNQPQHF. The CDR3 nucleotides read TGTGCCAGCAGACCCAGTATCGGCAATCAGCCCCAGCATTTT.